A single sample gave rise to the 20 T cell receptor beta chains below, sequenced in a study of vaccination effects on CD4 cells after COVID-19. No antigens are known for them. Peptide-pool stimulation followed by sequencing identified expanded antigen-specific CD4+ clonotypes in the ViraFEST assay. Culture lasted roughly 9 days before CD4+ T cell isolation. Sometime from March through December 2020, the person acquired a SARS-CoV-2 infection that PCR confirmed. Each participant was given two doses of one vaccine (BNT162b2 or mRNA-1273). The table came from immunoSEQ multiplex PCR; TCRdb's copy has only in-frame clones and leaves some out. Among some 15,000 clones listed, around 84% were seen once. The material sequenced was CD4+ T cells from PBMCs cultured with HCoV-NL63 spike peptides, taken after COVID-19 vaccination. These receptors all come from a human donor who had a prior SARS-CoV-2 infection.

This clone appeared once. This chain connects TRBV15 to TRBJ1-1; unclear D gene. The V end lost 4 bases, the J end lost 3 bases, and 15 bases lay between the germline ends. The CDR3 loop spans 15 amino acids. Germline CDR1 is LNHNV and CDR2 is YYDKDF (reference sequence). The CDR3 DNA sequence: TGTGCCACCAGCACCCCCCGGAAAGGGTACACTGAAGCTTTCTTT. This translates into CATSTPRKGYTEAFF.

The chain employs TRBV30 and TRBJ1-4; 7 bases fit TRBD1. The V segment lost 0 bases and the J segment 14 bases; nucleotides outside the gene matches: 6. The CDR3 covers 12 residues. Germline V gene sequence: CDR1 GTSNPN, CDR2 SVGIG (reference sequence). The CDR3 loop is CAWSVQGNTLFF. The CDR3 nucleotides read TGTGCCTGGAGTGTACAGGGGAATACTCTGTTTTTT.

The CDR3 region has the DNA TGTGCCAGCAGCTTAGAGGCTAGCGGACAAGAGACCCAGTACTTC. As protein: CASSLEASGQETQYF. The chain has TRBV7-2 and TRBJ2-5; TRBD2 matches 7 bases. The CDR3 spans 15 residues. V shed 1 base, J shed 2 bases, and the junction held 4 bases outside the gene matches. Germline V gene data show CDR1 as SGHTA and CDR2 as FQGNSA.

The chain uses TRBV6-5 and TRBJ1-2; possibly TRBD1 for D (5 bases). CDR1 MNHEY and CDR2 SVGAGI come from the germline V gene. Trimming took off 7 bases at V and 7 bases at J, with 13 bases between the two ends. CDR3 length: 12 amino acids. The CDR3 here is CASNNGGSGYTF. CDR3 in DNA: TGTGCCAGCAACAACGGGGGTTCTGGCTACACCTTC.

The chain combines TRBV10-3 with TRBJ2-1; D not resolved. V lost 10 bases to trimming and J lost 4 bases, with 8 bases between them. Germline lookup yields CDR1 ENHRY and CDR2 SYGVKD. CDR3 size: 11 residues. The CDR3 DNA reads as TGTGCCACCAAACTGTACAATGAGCAGTTCTTC. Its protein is CATKLYNEQFF.

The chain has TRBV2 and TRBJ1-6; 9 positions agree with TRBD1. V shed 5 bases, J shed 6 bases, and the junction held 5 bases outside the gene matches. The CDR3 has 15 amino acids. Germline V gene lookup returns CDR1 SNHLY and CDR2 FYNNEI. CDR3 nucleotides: TGTGCCAGCAGTTATCCGGGACAGGGTAATTCACCCCTCCACTTT. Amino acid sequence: CASSYPGQGNSPLHF.

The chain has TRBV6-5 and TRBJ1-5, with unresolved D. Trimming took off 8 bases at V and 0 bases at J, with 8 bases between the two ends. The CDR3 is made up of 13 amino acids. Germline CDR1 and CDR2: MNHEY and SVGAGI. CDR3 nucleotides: TGTGCCAGCGCAACTAATAGCAATCAGCCCCAGCATTTT. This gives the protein CASATNSNQPQHF.

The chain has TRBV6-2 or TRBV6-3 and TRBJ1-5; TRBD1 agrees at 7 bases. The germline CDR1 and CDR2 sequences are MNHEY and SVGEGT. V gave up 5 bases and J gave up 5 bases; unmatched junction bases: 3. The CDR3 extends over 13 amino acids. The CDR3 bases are TGTGCCAGCAGTCAAGACAGGGATCAGCCCCAGCATTTT. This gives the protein CASSQDRDQPQHF.

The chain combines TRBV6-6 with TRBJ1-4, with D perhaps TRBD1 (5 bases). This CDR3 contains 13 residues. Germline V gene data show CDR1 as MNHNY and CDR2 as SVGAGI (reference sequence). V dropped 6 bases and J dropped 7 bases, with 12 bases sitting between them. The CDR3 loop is CASRLTVGEKLFF. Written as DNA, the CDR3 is TGTGCCAGCAGATTGACAGTTGGTGAAAAACTGTTTTTT.

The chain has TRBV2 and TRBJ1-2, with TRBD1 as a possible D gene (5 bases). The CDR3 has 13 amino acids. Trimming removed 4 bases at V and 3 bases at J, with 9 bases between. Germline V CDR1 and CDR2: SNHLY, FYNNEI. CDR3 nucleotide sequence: TGTGCCAGCAGTGCTGGGACGGACTATGGCTACACCTTC. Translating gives CASSAGTDYGYTF.

CDR3 DNA: TGTGCCAGCAGTTACTCGATCTGGAATAGCAATCAGCCCCAGCATTTT. Translating it yields CASSYSIWNSNQPQHF. This chain links TRBV6-6 with TRBJ1-5; D not certain. CDR3 length: 16 amino acids. Looked up from germline, CDR1 is MNHNY and CDR2 is SVGAGI (reference sequence). Trimming removed 0 bases at V and 0 bases at J, with 9 bases between.

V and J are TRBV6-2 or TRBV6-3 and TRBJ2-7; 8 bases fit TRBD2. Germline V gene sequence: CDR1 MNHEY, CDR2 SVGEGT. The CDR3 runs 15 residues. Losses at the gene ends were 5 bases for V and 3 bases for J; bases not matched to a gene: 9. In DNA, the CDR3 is TGTGCCAGCAGTCGAGCGGGGGCCTCGAGCTACGAGCAGTACTTC. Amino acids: CASSRAGASSYEQYF.

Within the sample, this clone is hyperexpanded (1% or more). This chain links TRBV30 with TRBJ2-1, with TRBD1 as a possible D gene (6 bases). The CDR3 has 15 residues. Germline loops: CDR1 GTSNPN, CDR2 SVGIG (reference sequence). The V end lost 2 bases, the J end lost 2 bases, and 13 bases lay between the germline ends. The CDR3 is CAWSRDTSAYNEQFF. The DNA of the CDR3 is TGTGCCTGGAGTCGGGACACCAGCGCCTACAATGAGCAGTTCTTC.

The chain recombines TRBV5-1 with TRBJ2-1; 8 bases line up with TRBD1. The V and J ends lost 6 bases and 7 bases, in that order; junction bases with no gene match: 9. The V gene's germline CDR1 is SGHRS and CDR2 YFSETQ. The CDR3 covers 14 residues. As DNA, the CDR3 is TGCGCCAGCACACCAGGGGGCGATGGGAATGAGCAGTTCTTC. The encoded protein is CASTPGGDGNEQFF.

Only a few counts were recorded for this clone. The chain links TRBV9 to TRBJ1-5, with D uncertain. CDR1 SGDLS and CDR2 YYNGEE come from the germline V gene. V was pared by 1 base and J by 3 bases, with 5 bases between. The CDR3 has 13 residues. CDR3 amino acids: CASSVSPNQPQHF. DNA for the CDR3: TGTGCCAGCAGCGTATCCCCCAATCAGCCCCAGCATTTT.

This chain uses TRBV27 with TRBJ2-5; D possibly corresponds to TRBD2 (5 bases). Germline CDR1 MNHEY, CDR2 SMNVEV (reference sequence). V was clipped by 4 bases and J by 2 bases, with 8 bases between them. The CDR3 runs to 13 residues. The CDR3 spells CASSSDSQETQYF. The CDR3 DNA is TGTGCCAGCAGTTCGGACTCTCAAGAGACCCAGTACTTC.

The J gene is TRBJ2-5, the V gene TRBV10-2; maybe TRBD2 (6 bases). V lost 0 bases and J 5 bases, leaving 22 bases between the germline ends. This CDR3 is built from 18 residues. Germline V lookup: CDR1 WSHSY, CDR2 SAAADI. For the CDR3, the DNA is TGCGCCAGCAGTGAGTCGCTTACCGGGAGTCTGAGTCGGGAGACCCAGTACTTC. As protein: CASSESLTGSLSRETQYF.

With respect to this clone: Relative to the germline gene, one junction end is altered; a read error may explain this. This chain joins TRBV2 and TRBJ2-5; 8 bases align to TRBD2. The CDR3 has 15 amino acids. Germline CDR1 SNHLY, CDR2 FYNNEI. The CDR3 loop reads CASSLLLAEQGTQYF. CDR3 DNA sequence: TGTGCCAGCAGTCTCCTACTAGCGGAACAAGGGACCCAGTACTTC.

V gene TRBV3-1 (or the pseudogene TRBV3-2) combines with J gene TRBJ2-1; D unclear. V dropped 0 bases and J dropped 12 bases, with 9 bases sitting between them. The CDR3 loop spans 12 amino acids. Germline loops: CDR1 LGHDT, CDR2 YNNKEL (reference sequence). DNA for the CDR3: TGTGCCAGCAGCCAAGATCTCTTTGTGCAGTTCTTC. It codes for CASSQDLFVQFF.

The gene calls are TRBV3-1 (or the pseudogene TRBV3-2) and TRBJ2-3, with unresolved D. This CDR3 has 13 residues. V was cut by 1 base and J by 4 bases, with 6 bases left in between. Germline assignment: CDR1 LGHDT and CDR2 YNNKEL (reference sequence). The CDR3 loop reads CASSQGRADTQYF. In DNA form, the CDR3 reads TGTGCCAGCAGCCAAGGACGGGCAGATACGCAGTATTTT.